The clone carrying this TCR beta chain was seen a handful of times. This sample is drawn from a study of blood T cell repertoires in COVID-19. In the study overall: The study drew acute and convalescent COVID-19 samples from the United States, Italy and Spain. From T cells, B-cell-depleted T cells, or PBMCs came the material, which was cDNA or gDNA.

The V gene's germline CDR1 is ENHRY and CDR2 SYGVKD. CDR3 length: 15 residues. The trim removed 10 bases at V and 8 bases at J, leaving 9 bases unmatched. Only in-frame clones appear in the TCRdb table, and some are missing; sequencing was by immunoSEQ multiplex PCR. The repertoire holds 310,000 or so clones, with 75% to 90% as singletons. This receptor was identified in a woman between 25 and 40 years old who had recovered from COVID-19. The sequenced material came from peripheral blood. This rearrangement joins TRBV10-3 to TRBJ2-1; 15 bases fit TRBD2. The CDR3 region is CASHRGLAGGDEQFF. The CDR3 DNA reads as TGTGCCAGCCACAGGGGACTAGCGGGGGGCGATGAGCAGTTCTTC.